Following are 10 T cell receptor beta chains from one sample sequenced in a study of PD-1 blockade in classical Hodgkin lymphoma. Profiled with immunoSEQ multiplex PCR; TCRdb holds only in-frame clones, not every one. The data show tens of thousands of clones, about three quarters seen once. Indicated time point: cycle 4 day 1 (C4D1), after less than 7 weeks of nivolumab. The patients all showed relapse after autologous stem cell transplantation, while their brentuximab vedotin exposure varied. The sequencing used peripheral blood mononuclear cells (PBMCs), collected before the fourth cycle of nivolumab. These receptors all stem from a human donor with classical Hodgkin lymphoma.

V gene TRBV9 combines with J gene TRBJ2-3, with 15 bases that match TRBD2. The CDR3 consists of 18 residues. The V segment lost 3 bases and the J segment 1 base; nucleotides outside the gene matches: 6. Germline loops: CDR1 SGDLS, CDR2 YYNGEE. The CDR3 nucleotides read TGTGCCAGCAGCGCGGGGACTAGCGGGGGGTCGCGCACAGATACGCAGTATTTT. As protein: CASSAGTSGGSRTDTQYF. Together with reference TRBV9 and TRBJ2-3, the CDR3 gives the full variable domain: DSGVTQTPKHLITATGQRVTLRCSPRSGDLSVYWYQQSLDQGLQFLIQYYNGEERAKGNILERFSAQQFPDLHSELNLSSLELGDSALYFCASSAGTSGGSRTDTQYFGPGTRLTVL.

The table lists this clone with a count of one. The genes are TRBV9 and TRBJ2-1, with TRBD2 as a possible D gene (6 bases). V was trimmed by 4 bases and J by 4 bases, leaving 18 bases between them. The CDR3 extends over 16 amino acids. Germline CDR1 reads SGDLS; CDR2 reads YYNGEE. DNA for the CDR3: TGTGCCAGCAGCTCCCCTCCCGCCCGGGGGTACAATGAGCAGTTCTTC. Encoded protein: CASSSPPARGYNEQFF.

This clone was detected only a few times. The rearrangement uses TRBV6-5 and TRBJ1-1; D uncertain. V was pared by 1 base and J by 1 base, with 1 base between. This CDR3 is 12 amino acids long. The germline V gene has CDR1 MNHEY and CDR2 SVGAGI. DNA of the CDR3: TGTGCCAGCAGTTACTGGAACACTGAAGCTTTCTTT. As protein: CASSYWNTEAFF.

The chain is built from TRBV7-9 and TRBJ1-4, with TRBD1 matching over 10 bases. Germline values: CDR1 SEHNR, CDR2 FQNEAQ (reference sequence). The CDR3 consists of 19 residues. V lost 0 bases to trimming and J lost 5 bases; unmatched junction nucleotides: 12. The DNA for the CDR3 is TGTGCCAGCAGCTTAGCGCACGGGACAGGGGTCGGTGCGAATGAAAAACTGTTTTTT. Residues: CASSLAHGTGVGANEKLFF.

This chain links TRBV7-9 with TRBJ2-7; possibly TRBD1 for D (5 bases). Germline V lookup: CDR1 SEHNR, CDR2 FQNEAQ (reference sequence). The length of the CDR3 is 14 residues. Trimming left V 5 bases short and J 7 bases short, with 18 bases between. In DNA, the CDR3 is TGTGCCAGCAGCGCCGAGTGGGGCTCTAAGGAGCAGTACTTC. Its translation: CASSAEWGSKEQYF.

This clone was observed a single time. The chain employs TRBV9 and TRBJ2-7, with D uncertain. The CDR3 totals 14 residues. Trimming took 2 bases from V and 5 from J, leaving 14 bases between them. CDR1 is SGDLS, CDR2 YYNGEE, per germline. The CDR3 DNA is TGTGCCAGCAGCGTGGCAGTCCATTCCGACGAGCAGTACTTC. Translation: CASSVAVHSDEQYF.

The chain employs TRBV5-1 and TRBJ2-4, with D perhaps TRBD1 or TRBD2 (6 bases each). Germline values: CDR1 SGHRS, CDR2 YFSETQ. The CDR3 loop spans 18 amino acids. The V gene lost 10 bases and the J gene lost 1 base, with 27 bases spanning the gap. Here the CDR3 reads CAPDLYPGAKGAKNIQYF. CDR3 DNA: TGCGCCCCTGACCTGTATCCGGGGGCTAAGGGGGCCAAAAACATTCAGTACTTC.

This clone was picked up one time. This chain links TRBV11-3 with TRBJ1-1; maybe TRBD1 (6 bases). CDR3 length: 15 amino acids. Germline CDR1 reads SGHNT; CDR2 reads YENEEA. V was shortened by 4 bases and J by 4 bases, with 16 bases between the two germline ends. CDR3 loop: CASSSHGGVGTEAFF. In DNA form, the CDR3 reads TGTGCCAGCAGCTCGCACGGGGGCGTGGGCACTGAAGCTTTCTTT.

The DNA of the CDR3 is TGTGCCAGCAGCCGAGGGACCGGCACAGATACGCAGTATTTT. Its protein is CASSRGTGTDTQYF. This chain joins TRBV7-3 and TRBJ2-3, with D tentatively TRBD1 or TRBD2 (5 bases each). Trimming left V 5 bases short and J 1 base short, with 10 bases between. Per the germline V gene, CDR1 is SGHTA and CDR2 is FQGTGA. CDR3 length: 14 residues. Using reference TRBV7-3 and TRBJ2-3 for the parts outside the CDR3, the full variable domain is GAGVSQTPSNKVTEKGKYVELRCDPISGHTALYWYRQSLGQGPEFLIYFQGTGAADDSGLPNDRFFAVRPEGSVSTLKIQRTERGDSAVYLCASSRGTGTDTQYFGPGTRLTVL.

This sequence joins TRBV19 and TRBJ1-5; 9 positions agree with TRBD1. Germline CDR1 is LNHDA and CDR2 is SQIVND (reference sequence). The J segment lost 5 bases and the V segment lost 5 bases, leaving 7 bases of the junction unmatched. CDR3 size: 15 residues. CDR3 in DNA: TGTGCCAGTAGTGAAACAGGGGGCGGTTATCAGCCCCAGCATTTT. Protein: CASSETGGGYQPQHF.